This passage covers 9 T cell receptor beta chains from one sample sequenced in a study of blood T cell repertoires in COVID-19. Sequencing was performed with immunoSEQ multiplex PCR; in TCRdb, only in-frame clones are kept and a portion is missing. The sample contains some 8,000 clones, roughly 80% of which appear only once. The sample comprised peripheral blood. The receptors originated from a human donor with active COVID-19. The donor label of this sample is uncertain.

The chain couples TRBV2 to TRBJ1-5; possibly TRBD1 for D (6 bases). CDR1 is SNHLY and CDR2 is FYNNEI in the germline V gene. CDR3 size: 12 residues. Trimming took off 8 bases at V and 10 bases at J, with 15 bases between the two ends. The CDR3 bases are TGTGCCAGCGTTGGTGGGGGGGGCCCCCAGCATTTT. Translated, it gives CASVGGGGPQHF.

V is TRBV5-1 and J is TRBJ2-2; the match to TRBD1 covers 9 bases. CDR3 length: 16 residues. V trimming: 4 bases; J trimming: 5 bases; junction bases outside the gene matches: 9. From germline, CDR1 is SGHRS and CDR2 YFSETQ. The CDR3, as DNA: TGCGCCAGCAGCCACTCCGTGGGACAGGGAACCGGGGAGCTGTTTTTT. Protein sequence: CASSHSVGQGTGELFF.

The chain uses TRBV27 and TRBJ2-7; 7 bases match TRBD2. CDR1 is MNHEY and CDR2 is SMNVEV in the germline V gene (reference sequence). The CDR3 consists of 15 residues. With V trimmed by 4 bases and J by 3 bases, 9 bases remained unmatched. Here the CDR3 reads CASSSQLGGSYEQYF. The CDR3 nucleotides read TGTGCCAGCAGTTCCCAACTGGGCGGGAGCTACGAGCAGTACTTC.

The chain joins TRBV19 to TRBJ2-2, with TRBD2 as a possible D gene (5 bases). The V gene lost 9 bases and the J gene lost 0 bases, with 14 bases spanning the gap. The length of the CDR3 is 15 residues. From germline, CDR1 is LNHDA and CDR2 SQIVND (reference sequence). In DNA, the CDR3 is TGTGCCAGCGCCGGAGGCGGCCCGAACACCGGGGAGCTGTTTTTT. It is translated as CASAGGGPNTGELFF.

The J gene is TRBJ2-7, the V gene TRBV7-2; 7 bases are shared with TRBD2. This CDR3 spans 16 amino acids. The germline V gene has CDR1 SGHTA and CDR2 FQGNSA. Losses at the gene ends were 2 bases for V and 4 bases for J; bases not matched to a gene: 11. The CDR3 region has the DNA TGTGCCAGCAGCTTAACAGCGGGGATTTCCACGTACGAGCAGTACTTC. It encodes CASSLTAGISTYEQYF.

This clone was seen a single time. V usage is TRBV7-9 and J usage is TRBJ2-1; 10 bases align to TRBD2. Losses at the gene ends were 6 bases for V and 7 bases for J; bases not matched to a gene: 6. Germline V gives CDR1 SEHNR, CDR2 FQNEAQ (reference sequence). This CDR3 comprises 14 residues. For the CDR3, the DNA is TGTGCCAGCAGGGTAGCGGGAGGAGGAAATGAGCAGTTCTTC. Translated, it gives CASRVAGGGNEQFF.

This sequence joins TRBV4-3 and TRBJ2-2, with D hard to call. Germline V lookup: CDR1 LGHNA, CDR2 YSLEER. The CDR3 spans 15 residues. V was shortened by 1 base and J by 2 bases, with 8 bases between the two germline ends. The DNA of the CDR3 is TGCGCCAGCAGCCAAGCGTACACAAACACCGGGGAGCTGTTTTTT. This translates into CASSQAYTNTGELFF.

This chain uses TRBV14 with TRBJ2-7, with 8 bases matching TRBD1. This CDR3 is 14 amino acids long. CDR1 and CDR2 from the germline V gene are SGHDN and FVKESK. Trimming cost V 4 bases and J 6 bases; bases outside gene matches: 8. The CDR3 region is CASSPFQGALEQYF. The CDR3 DNA is TGTGCCAGCAGCCCATTTCAGGGGGCCCTCGAGCAGTACTTC.

This clone was detected once. The chain uses TRBV6-5 and TRBJ2-1; TRBD2 matches 10 bases. The CDR3 totals 13 residues. The germline V gene encodes CDR1 MNHEY and CDR2 SVGAGI. Germline trimming cut 8 bases from V and 6 bases from J; bases unmatched to any gene: 4. Here the CDR3 reads CASGIAGGNEQFF. Written as DNA, the CDR3 is TGTGCCAGCGGGATAGCGGGAGGCAATGAGCAGTTCTTC.